This T cell receptor beta chain was documented in a study of shared clonotypes between healthy human individuals. In the study overall: Donors had three CD4 naive, three CD4 memory, two CD8 naive and one CD8 memory plate apiece. Findings and caveats of the study: Naive CD4 clonotypes were shared across a handful of donors at about 5%. Larger estimated richness was generally seen in naive subsets than in memory subsets.

On this clone itself: Its antigen is undetermined.

Source study methods: Quality scores were absent from the junction-only immunoSEQ sequences, so filtering differed. Produced via immunoSEQ multiplex PCR; TCRdb's table is partial and in-frame only. V and J calls and clone size come straight from that table; D and trimming were deduced from the DNA. The sample shows more than 2 million clones, over 85% of them seen only once. Naive CD8 cells lacked CD45RO, underwent positive selection for CCR7 and left out terminally differentiated effector memory CD45RA+ cells. With 6 bases removed from V and 2 bases from J, the gap between germline ends came to 12 bases. Germline V CDR1 and CDR2: MDHEN, SYDVKM. The CDR3 runs 14 residues.

The J gene is TRBJ2-3, the V gene TRBV28; D unresolved. The origin of this receptor is a man younger than 35 in good health. Some clones in this sample may be carry-over from other donors' samples. Source material: naive CD8+ T cells from PBMCs. The CDR3 is CASSPGVNTDTQYF. DNA of the CDR3: TGTGCCAGCAGCCCGGGCGTGAACACAGATACGCAGTATTTT.